This T cell receptor beta chain was observed in a study of blood T cell repertoires in COVID-19. Across the study: Samples came from the United States, Italy and Spain, spanning acute and convalescent COVID-19. In each case, the material was cDNA or gDNA derived from T cells, B-cell-depleted T cells, or PBMCs.

The trim removed 6 bases at V and 8 bases at J, leaving 19 bases unmatched. Germline V gives CDR1 LNHDA, CDR2 SQIVND (reference sequence). CDR3 size: 18 residues. In the original workflow: Reference gene primer amplification in the assay estimated nucleated cell counts. The table came from immunoSEQ multiplex PCR; TCRdb's copy has only in-frame clones and leaves some out. For V, J and clone size, that table is used; D and trimming come from the DNA. Here the sample spans 150,000 or so clones, approximately 87% being singletons. This sequence was found in a man older than 75 with acute or convalescent COVID-19. The specimen sequenced was peripheral blood. The chain has TRBV19 and TRBJ2-1; 10 positions agree with TRBD2. The CDR3 spells CASRSSAGGPFLFDEQFF. As DNA, the CDR3 is TGTGCCAGTAGGAGCTCAGCGGGAGGGCCTTTTCTCTTCGATGAGCAGTTCTTC.